This TCR beta chain was profiled in a study of MAIT cells during Salmonella Paratyphi A infection (TCRdb year 2017). Turning to the overall study: A single dose of 1-5x10^3 CFU of S. Paratyphi A strain NVGH308 was ingested by adult volunteers aged 18 to 60. Diagnosed volunteers received ciprofloxacin 500 mg twice daily for 14 days starting at diagnosis. General study outcomes and caveats: From baseline to mid-infection, the space taken up by over-represented MAIT clonotypes dropped significantly (approximately 0.17 to 0.10), whereas no significant difference was seen post-infection. Compared with healthy controls, diagnosed volunteers had more expansion or contraction among the top five MAIT clonotypes (0.53 versus 0.13), suggesting that infection reshaped the repertoire. The availability of volunteer samples limited the sample sizes, but these sizes were considered adequate to detect differences between groups. MAIT TRBV usage was found to be oligoclonal, with TRBV20 and TRBV6 favoured, and appeared to be unchanged by infection.

The library was prepared using 5' RACE. TCRbeta was amplified in two PCR rounds using Phusion High-Fidelity polymerase, and the primers carried sample-specific barcodes. To build the TCRbeta libraries, template-switch cDNA synthesis was carried out using SMARTScribe reverse transcriptase along with a TRBC-specific primer. After barcoding, samples were pooled and then prepared using the NEBNext Ultra DNA Library Prep Kit for Illumina. Libraries were sequenced on an Illumina MiSeq with the MiSeq reagent kit v2, 300 cycles. In the original analysis: Reads were demultiplexed by barcode with Jemultiplexer and aligned with MiTCR using default parameters. VDJtools removed non-functional sequences, and clonotypes were defined by amino acid sequence, with clonotype frequencies based on assigned sequence reads. Clonal space homeostasis binned clonotypes by frequency as over-represented (0.05-1), large, medium and small. The public reads were reprocessed in TCRdb via fastp at Q25 and MiXCR, keeping in-frame beta chains. Rows merge per CDR3 protein into single entries with the most common DNA and genes. TCRdb assigned the V and J calls; the authors' analysis was not used. Present in this sample are some 560 distinct CDR3 sequences, approximately 30% of which were seen just once. Jointly, the top ten make up approximately 24% of the sample.

The meaning of the sample's time point label: mid-infection, around enteric fever diagnosis. Using flow cytometry, MAIT cells, defined as Valpha7.2+ CD161+ T cells, were identified and sorted. Circulating MAIT cell TCRbeta repertoires were profiled longitudinally in five to seven volunteers who developed enteric fever after controlled oral challenge with live Salmonella Paratyphi A. Every diagnosed volunteer provided MAIT cell samples at three timepoints: pre-infection, mid-infection and post-infection. A diagnosis of enteric fever required Paratyphi A bacteremia and/or a persistent fever above 38 degrees C that lasted more than 12 hours. Diagnosis of infection in challenged volunteers occurred between day 4 and day 7 after challenge. Between roughly 4,500 and 10,000 MAIT cells per sample were sorted directly into RNAqueous-Micro lysis buffer for RNA extraction. Lymphoprep gradient centrifugation was used to isolate peripheral blood mononuclear cells from blood samples and leukocyte cones. Cell sorting used a BD FACSAria Fusion or BD FACSAria III sorter.

As to this clonotype: It lacks a known antigen. Base qualities are not at hand, and no much larger clone is one base apart.

The germline V gene supplies CDR1 SGHDT and CDR2 YYEEEE. V lost 1 base and J lost 7 bases; the stretch between them is 9 bases long. Taken from cysteine to phenylalanine, the CDR3 has 12 residues. This entry keeps only the CDR3 DNA: 36 bases, framed from base 1. This specimen was MAIT cells from PBMCs, taken at the middle sampling point of the challenge study. The rearrangement combines TRBV5-6 with TRBJ2-7; no D gene call is confident. The TCR was taken from a person aged 18-70 years who was deliberately infected with Salmonella Paratyphi A in a paratyphoid fever challenge study. The DNA reads TGTGCCAGCAGCTTGATGGACGTGGAGCAGTACTTC. Its coded protein is CASSLMDVEQYF.